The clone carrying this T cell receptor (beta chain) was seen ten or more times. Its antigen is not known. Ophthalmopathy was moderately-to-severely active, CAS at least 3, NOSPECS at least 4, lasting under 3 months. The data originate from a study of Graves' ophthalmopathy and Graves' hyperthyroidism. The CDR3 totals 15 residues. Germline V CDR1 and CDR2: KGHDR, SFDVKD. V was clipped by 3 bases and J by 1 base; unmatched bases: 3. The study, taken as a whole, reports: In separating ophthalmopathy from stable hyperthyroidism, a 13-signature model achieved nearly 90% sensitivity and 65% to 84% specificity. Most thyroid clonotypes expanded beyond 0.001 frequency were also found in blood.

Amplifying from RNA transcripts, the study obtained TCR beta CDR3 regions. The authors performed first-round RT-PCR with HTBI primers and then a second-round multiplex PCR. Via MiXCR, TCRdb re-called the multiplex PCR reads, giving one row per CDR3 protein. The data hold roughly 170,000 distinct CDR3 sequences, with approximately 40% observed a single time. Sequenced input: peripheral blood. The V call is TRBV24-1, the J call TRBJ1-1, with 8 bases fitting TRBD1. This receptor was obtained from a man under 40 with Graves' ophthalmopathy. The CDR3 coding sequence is TGTGCCACCAGTGATCCAGGGACAGGGAACACTGAAGCTTTCTTT. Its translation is CATSDPGTGNTEAFF.